The source of this T cell receptor (beta chain) is a study of OX40 agonist ivuxolimab in advanced cancers. Study as a whole: The dose of intravenous ivuxolimab that patients received every 2 weeks ranged from 0.01 to 10 mg/kg. Notes on the study in general: Within 6 weeks, CD4+ and CD8+ blood T cells expanded clonally at 0.1 to 3.0 mg/kg.

The sample holds one count of this clone. Antigen: not known. The CDR3 extends over 16 amino acids. Looked up from germline, CDR1 is LGHNA and CDR2 is YSLEER. Trimming at V came to 0 bases and at J to 6 bases, leaving 7 bases not matched to a gene. Some clones are missing from TCRdb's copy, which holds only in-frame ones; the method was immunoSEQ multiplex PCR. The sample comprises about 37,000 clones, approximately 84% of which are singletons, and around a fifth rests with the top ten. Blood sampling was done at baseline, cycle 4 day 1, and cycle 7 day 1. The clonotype originates from an adult with an advanced solid tumor such as melanoma, head and neck, liver or kidney cancer. The sample in question was CD4+ or CD8+ T cells sorted from blood, obtained in a trial of the OX40 agonist ivuxolimab. The chain recombines TRBV4-3 with TRBJ2-7; 11 bases match TRBD2. The CDR3 reads CASSQDRLAGGPEQYF. CDR3 coding DNA: TGCGCCAGCAGCCAAGATCGATTAGCGGGGGGGCCCGAGCAGTACTTC.